The entry below describes one T cell receptor beta chain. Germline V CDR1 and CDR2: DFQATT, SNEGSKA (reference sequence). CDR3 size: 13 residues. Germline trimming cut 1 base from V and 2 bases from J; bases unmatched to any gene: 1. This sample stems from a study of T cell repertoires in cytomegalovirus infection. Study background: Based on public TCR beta signatures, there were indications of CMV infection and of a matching HLA type.

TCRdb analysed the reads with MiXCR anew, one entry per CDR3 protein. Of 150,000 to 200,000 distinct CDR3 sequences listed, approximately 17% are singletons. The material sequenced was CD8+ T cells from PBMCs. The TCR was taken from a human donor in good health (CMV status not recorded). Some clones in this sample may be carry-over from other donors' samples. The chain recombines TRBV20-1 with TRBJ2-5; 7 positions agree with TRBD2. For the CDR3, the DNA is TGCAGTGCTAGAGTGGGGGGGCAAGAGACCCAGTACTTC. This encodes CSARVGGQETQYF.